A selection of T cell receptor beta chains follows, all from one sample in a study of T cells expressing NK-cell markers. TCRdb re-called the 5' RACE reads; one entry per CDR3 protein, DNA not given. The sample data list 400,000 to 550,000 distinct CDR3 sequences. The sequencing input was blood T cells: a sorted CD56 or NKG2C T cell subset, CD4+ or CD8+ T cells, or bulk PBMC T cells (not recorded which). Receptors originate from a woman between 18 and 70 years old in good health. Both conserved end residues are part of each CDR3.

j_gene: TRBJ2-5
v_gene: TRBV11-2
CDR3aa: CASSLGLAGGWGKETQYF

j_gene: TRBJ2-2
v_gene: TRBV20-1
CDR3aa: CSARDRSGRVSTGELFF

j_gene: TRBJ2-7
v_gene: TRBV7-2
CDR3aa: CASSLARTSLTYEQYF

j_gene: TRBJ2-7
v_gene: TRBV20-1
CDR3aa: CSVSPRRQRSSYEQYF

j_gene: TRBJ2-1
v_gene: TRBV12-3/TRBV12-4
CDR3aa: CASRLAGGLNEQFF

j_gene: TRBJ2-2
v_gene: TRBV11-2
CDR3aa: CASSLRDTYTGELFF

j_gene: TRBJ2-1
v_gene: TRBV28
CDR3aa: CASSWVLAEYNEQFF

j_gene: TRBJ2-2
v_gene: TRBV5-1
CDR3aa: CASSLAKGGRTGELFF

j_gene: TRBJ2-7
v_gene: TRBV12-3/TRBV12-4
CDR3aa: CASSRTGFEQYF

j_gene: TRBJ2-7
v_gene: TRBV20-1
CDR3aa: CSARDPSGSSYEQYF